What follows are 13 T cell receptor beta chains derived from one specimen sequenced in a study of PD-L1 blockade in urothelial cancer. Produced via immunoSEQ multiplex PCR; TCRdb's table is partial and in-frame only. The table includes some 53,000 clones, roughly four fifths detected once. The time point was: pretreatment peripheral blood. The material sequenced was PBMCs, taken around atezolizumab (anti-PD-L1) treatment. The receptor source for this set is a man in his 70s with urothelial cancer.

Only one count was recorded for this clone. Other DNA variants within this sample encode the same CDR3. The J gene is TRBJ1-3, the V gene TRBV6-5, with D unclear. V shed 0 bases and J shed 0 bases, with 6 bases lying between them. This CDR3 is built from 15 residues. Per germline, CDR1 MNHEY and CDR2 SVGAGI. CDR3 bases: TGTGCCAGCAGTTACTCGCGGGTCTCTGGAAACACCATATATTTT. It codes for CASSYSRVSGNTIYF.

The genes are TRBV19 and TRBJ2-1; TRBD1 matches 7 bases. The germline gives CDR1 LNHDA, CDR2 SQIVND (reference sequence). Germline trimming cut 3 bases from V and 10 bases from J; bases unmatched to any gene: 12. The CDR3 is 15 amino acids. The CDR3 sequence: CASSIPQTGVGEQFF. In DNA, the CDR3 is TGTGCCAGTAGTATTCCCCAAACAGGGGTGGGGGAGCAGTTCTTC.

The chain combines TRBV4-3 with TRBJ1-5; TRBD1 matches 8 bases. The CDR3 runs 15 residues. The V and J ends lost 1 base and 6 bases, in that order; junction bases with no gene match: 5. CDR1 LGHNA and CDR2 YSLEER come from the germline V gene. This chain's CDR3 is CASSQGTGRGQPQHF. The CDR3 coding sequence is TGCGCCAGCAGCCAAGGGACAGGGAGAGGTCAGCCCCAGCATTTT.

V is TRBV6-1 and J is TRBJ1-1; D call uncertain. The CDR3 totals 15 residues. The V gene's germline CDR1 is MNHNS and CDR2 SASEGT. V lost 3 bases, J lost 4 bases, and 15 bases lay in between. The CDR3 spells CASSDTGSVSTEAFF. CDR3 coding DNA: TGTGCCAGCAGTGATACGGGTAGTGTAAGCACTGAAGCTTTCTTT.

The chain combines TRBV5-4 with TRBJ2-2; 12 nucleotides align to TRBD1. Losses at the gene ends were 0 bases for V and 1 base for J; bases not matched to a gene: 4. The CDR3 is made up of 18 amino acids. The germline V gene encodes CDR1 SGHNT and CDR2 YYREEE (reference sequence). CDR3 DNA sequence: TGTGCCAGCAGCTTGGGAGGGACAGGGGGCAAGAACACCGGGGAGCTGTTTTTT. The encoded protein is CASSLGGTGGKNTGELFF.

V usage is TRBV6-5 and J usage is TRBJ2-7; D is perhaps TRBD1 (5 bases). The CDR3 length is 11 residues. The germline V gene has CDR1 MNHEY and CDR2 SVGAGI. Trimming pared 4 bases from V and 8 bases from J, leaving 9 bases between. The CDR3 DNA follows: TGTGCCAGCAGTTCCAGGGCTAAGCAGTACTTC. This translates into CASSSRAKQYF.

The chain has TRBV7-8 and TRBJ1-5, with 8 bases that match TRBD1. J gave up 2 bases and V 3 bases, and 6 bases lay outside the gene matches. Germline lookup yields CDR1 SGHVS and CDR2 FQNEAQ. CDR3 length: 16 residues. In DNA form, the CDR3 reads TGTGCCAGCAGCTTTGGCGCAGGGGGCGGCAATCAGCCCCAGCATTTT. It is translated as CASSFGAGGGNQPQHF.

This clone was recorded only once. The chain carries TRBV7-2 and TRBJ2-1; weak D call: TRBD2 (5 bases). The CDR3 length is 14 residues. The V gene lost 4 bases and the J gene lost 5 bases, with 12 bases spanning the gap. Germline CDR1 and CDR2: SGHTA and FQGNSA. The CDR3 DNA is TGTGCCAGCAGCTATGGCCGGGGAAACAATGAGCAGTTCTTC. Its translation: CASSYGRGNNEQFF.

The chain carries TRBV7-3 and TRBJ2-6, with 7 bases lining up with TRBD2. Germline CDR1 reads SGHTA; CDR2 reads FQGTGA. The CDR3 totals 16 residues. The V segment lost 2 bases and the J segment 2 bases; nucleotides outside the gene matches: 3. The DNA of the CDR3 is TGTGCCAGCAGCTTACGGGGAGGGGCTGGGGCCAACGTCCTGACTTTC. This translates into CASSLRGGAGANVLTF.

The chain is built from TRBV21-1 and TRBJ2-6; the D call in the table, TRBD2, was not verified against the DNA. TRBV21-1 represents a pseudogene. This CDR3 has 19 residues. DNA of the CDR3: TGTGCCAGCAGCAAAGAGAGGGTTCTAAGGCGGTCGGGGGCCAACGTCCTGACTTTC. Protein sequence: CASSKERVLRRSGANVLTF.

This rearrangement joins TRBV2 to TRBJ1-5, with 8 positions matching TRBD1. This CDR3 contains 18 residues. V was clipped by 5 bases and J by 4 bases; unmatched bases: 16. Germline CDR1 and CDR2: SNHLY and FYNNEI. In DNA form, the CDR3 reads TGTGCCAGCAGTACCCACCCGGGACAGGTCCGTCTGAATCAGCCCCAGCATTTT. Encoded protein: CASSTHPGQVRLNQPQHF.

The V and J genes are TRBV29-1 and TRBJ2-3; tentative D call: TRBD2 (6 bases). CDR3 length: 14 amino acids. Trimming left V 1 base short and J 3 bases short, with 11 bases between. Germline V gene lookup returns CDR1 SQVTM and CDR2 ANQGSEA. The CDR3 is CSVEGWEATDTQYF. CDR3 in DNA: TGCAGCGTTGAAGGGTGGGAGGCAACAGATACGCAGTATTTT.

This chain joins TRBV28 and TRBJ2-7; 7 bases match TRBD1. The V gene's germline CDR1 is MDHEN and CDR2 SYDVKM. The CDR3 is made up of 11 amino acids. V shed 10 bases and J 6 bases; nucleotides not matched to a gene: 6. As DNA, the CDR3 is TGTGCCACTTACAGGGGCGGCGAGCAGTACTTC. This translates into CATYRGGEQYF.